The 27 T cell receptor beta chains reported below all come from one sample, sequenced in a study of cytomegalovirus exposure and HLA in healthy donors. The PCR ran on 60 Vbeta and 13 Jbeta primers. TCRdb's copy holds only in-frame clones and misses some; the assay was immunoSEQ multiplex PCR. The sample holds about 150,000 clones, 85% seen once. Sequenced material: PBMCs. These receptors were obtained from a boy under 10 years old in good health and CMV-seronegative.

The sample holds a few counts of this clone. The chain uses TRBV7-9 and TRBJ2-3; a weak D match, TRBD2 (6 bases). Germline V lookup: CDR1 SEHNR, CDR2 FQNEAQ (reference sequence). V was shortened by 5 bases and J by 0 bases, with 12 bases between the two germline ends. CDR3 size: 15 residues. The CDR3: CASSAPGTSTDTQYF. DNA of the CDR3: TGTGCCAGCAGCGCGCCGGGGACTAGCACAGATACGCAGTATTTT. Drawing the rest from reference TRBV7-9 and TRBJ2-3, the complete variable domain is DTGVSQNPRHKITKRGQNVTFRCDPISEHNRLYWYRQTLGQGPEFLTYFQNEAQLEKSRLLSDRFSAERPKGSFSTLEIQRTEQGDSAMYLCASSAPGTSTDTQYFGPGTRLTVL.

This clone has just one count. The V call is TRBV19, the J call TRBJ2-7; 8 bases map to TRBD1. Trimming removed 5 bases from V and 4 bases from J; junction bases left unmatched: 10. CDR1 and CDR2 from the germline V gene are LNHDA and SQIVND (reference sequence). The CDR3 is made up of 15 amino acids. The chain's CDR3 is CASSSRRQGRYEQYF. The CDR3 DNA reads TGTGCCAGTAGTTCCCGACGACAGGGGAGGTACGAGCAGTACTTC. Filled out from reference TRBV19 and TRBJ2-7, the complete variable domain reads DGGITQSPKYLFRKEGQNVTLSCEQNLNHDAMYWYRQDPGQGLRLIYYSQIVNDFQKGDIAEGYSVSREKKESFPLTVTSAQKNPTAFYLCASSSRRQGRYEQYFGPGTRLTVT.

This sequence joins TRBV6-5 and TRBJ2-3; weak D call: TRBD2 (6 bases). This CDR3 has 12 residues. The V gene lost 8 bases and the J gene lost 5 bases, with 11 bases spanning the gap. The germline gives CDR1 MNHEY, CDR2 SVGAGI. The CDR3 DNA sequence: TGTGCCAGCCGTCAGGGAGGAGATACGCAGTATTTT. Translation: CASRQGGDTQYF.

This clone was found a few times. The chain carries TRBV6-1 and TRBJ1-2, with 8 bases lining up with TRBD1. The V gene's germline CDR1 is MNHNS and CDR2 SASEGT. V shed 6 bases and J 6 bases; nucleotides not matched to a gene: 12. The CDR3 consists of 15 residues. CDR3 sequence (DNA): TGTGCCAGCAGAGTCCCGGGACAGGTTGCGCATGGCTACACCTTC. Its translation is CASRVPGQVAHGYTF.

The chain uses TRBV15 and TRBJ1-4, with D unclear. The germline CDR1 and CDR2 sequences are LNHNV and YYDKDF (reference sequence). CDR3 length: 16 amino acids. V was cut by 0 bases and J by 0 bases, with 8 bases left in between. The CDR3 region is CATSREADATNEKLFF. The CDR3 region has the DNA TGTGCCACCAGCAGAGAGGCGGATGCAACTAATGAAAAACTGTTTTTT.

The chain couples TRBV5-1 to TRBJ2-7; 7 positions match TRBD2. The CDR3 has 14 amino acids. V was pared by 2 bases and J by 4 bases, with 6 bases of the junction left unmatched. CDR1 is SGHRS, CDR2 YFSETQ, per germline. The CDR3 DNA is TGCGCCAGCAGCTTAAGCGGGAAAGGGTACGAGCAGTACTTC. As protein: CASSLSGKGYEQYF.

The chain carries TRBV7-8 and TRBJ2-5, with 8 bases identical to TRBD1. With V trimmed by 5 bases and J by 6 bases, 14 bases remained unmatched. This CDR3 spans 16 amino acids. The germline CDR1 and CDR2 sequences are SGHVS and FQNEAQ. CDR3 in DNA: TGTGCCAGCAGCCTACAGCTTCAGGGGGCCAGGAAGACCCAGTACTTC. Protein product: CASSLQLQGARKTQYF.

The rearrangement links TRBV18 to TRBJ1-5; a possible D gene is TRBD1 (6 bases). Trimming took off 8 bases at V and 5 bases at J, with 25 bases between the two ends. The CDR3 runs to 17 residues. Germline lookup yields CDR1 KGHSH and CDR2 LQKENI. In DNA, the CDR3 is TGTGCCAGCGCCCTCGGGGACACATCGGGTCTACATCAGCCCCAGCATTTT. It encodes CASALGDTSGLHQPQHF.

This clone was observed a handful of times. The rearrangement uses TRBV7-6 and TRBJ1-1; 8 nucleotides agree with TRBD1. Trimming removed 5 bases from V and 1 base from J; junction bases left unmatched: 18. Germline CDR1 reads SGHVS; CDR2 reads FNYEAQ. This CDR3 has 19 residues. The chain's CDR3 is CASSILRLDRGTTNTEAFF. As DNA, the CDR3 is TGTGCCAGCAGCATCCTCCGCCTCGACAGGGGCACCACGAACACTGAAGCTTTCTTT.

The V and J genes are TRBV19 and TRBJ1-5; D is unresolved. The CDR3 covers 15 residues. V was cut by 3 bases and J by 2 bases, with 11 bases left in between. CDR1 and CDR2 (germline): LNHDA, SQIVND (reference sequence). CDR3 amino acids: CASSISPGGNQPQHF. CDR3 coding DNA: TGTGCCAGTAGTATTTCCCCGGGAGGCAATCAGCCCCAGCATTTT.

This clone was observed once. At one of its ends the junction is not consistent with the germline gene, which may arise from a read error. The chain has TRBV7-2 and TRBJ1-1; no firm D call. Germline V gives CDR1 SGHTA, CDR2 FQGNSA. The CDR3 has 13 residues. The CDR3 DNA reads TGTGCCAGCAGCTTTACCTTGGGTCCAGACGCGACTTTT. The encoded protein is CASSFTLGPDATF.

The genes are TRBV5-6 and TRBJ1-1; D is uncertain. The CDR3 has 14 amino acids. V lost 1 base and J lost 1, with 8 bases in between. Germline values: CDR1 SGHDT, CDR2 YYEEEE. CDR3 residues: CASSLYSQNTEAFF. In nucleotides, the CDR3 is TGTGCCAGCAGCTTGTACAGCCAGAACACTGAAGCTTTCTTT.

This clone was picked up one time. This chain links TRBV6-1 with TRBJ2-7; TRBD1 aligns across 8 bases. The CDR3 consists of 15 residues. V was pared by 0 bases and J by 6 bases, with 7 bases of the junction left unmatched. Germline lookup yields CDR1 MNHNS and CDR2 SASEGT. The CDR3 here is CASSEASGTGFEQYV. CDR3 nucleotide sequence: TGTGCCAGCAGTGAAGCTTCTGGGACAGGATTCGAGCAGTACGTC.

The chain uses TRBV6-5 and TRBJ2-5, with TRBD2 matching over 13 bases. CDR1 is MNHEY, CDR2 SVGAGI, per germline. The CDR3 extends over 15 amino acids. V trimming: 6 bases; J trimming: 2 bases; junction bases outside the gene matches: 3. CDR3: CASSSGLAGQETQYF. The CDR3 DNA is TGTGCCAGCAGCTCGGGACTAGCGGGACAAGAGACCCAGTACTTC.

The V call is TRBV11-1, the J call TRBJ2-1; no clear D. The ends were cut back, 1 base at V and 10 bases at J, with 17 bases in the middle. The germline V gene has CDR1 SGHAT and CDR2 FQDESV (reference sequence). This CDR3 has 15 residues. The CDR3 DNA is TGTGCCAGCAGCTTAGACGTCTTCCAAGGCGGCGAGCAGTTCTTC. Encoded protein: CASSLDVFQGGEQFF.

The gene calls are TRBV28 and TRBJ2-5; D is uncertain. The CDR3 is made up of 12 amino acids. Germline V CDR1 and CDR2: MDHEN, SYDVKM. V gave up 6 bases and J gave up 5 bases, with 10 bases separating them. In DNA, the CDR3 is TGTGCCAGCAGGGAGACCCGGGAGACCCAGTACTTC. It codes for CASRETRETQYF.

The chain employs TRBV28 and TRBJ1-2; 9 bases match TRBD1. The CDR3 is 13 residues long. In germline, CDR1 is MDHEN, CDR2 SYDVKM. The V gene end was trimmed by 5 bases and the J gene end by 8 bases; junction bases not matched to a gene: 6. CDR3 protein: CASSLTGQGGYTF. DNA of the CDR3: TGTGCCAGCAGTCTGACGGGACAGGGAGGCTACACCTTC.

The CDR3 reads CASRQNLPGQEGYEQYF. The DNA of the CDR3 is TGTGCCAGCAGGCAAAACCTCCCGGGACAGGAAGGCTACGAGCAGTACTTC. The V gene is TRBV11-2, the J gene TRBJ2-7, with 8 bases identical to TRBD1. Germline V gene sequence: CDR1 SGHAT, CDR2 FQNNGV. CDR3 length: 17 residues. V was pared by 6 bases and J by 3 bases, with 16 bases of the junction left unmatched. Drawing the rest from reference TRBV11-2 and TRBJ2-7, the complete variable domain is EAGVAQSPRYKIIEKRQSVAFWCNPISGHATLYWYQQILGQGPKLLIQFQNNGVVDDSQLPKDRFSAERLKGVDSTLKIQPAKLEDSAVYLCASRQNLPGQEGYEQYFGPGTRLTVT.

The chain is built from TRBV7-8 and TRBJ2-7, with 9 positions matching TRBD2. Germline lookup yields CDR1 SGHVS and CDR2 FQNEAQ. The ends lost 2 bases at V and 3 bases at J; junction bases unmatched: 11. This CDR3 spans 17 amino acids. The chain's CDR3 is CASSLQTSGTSSYEQYF. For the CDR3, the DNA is TGTGCCAGCAGCTTACAAACCTCCGGGACTAGCAGCTACGAGCAGTACTTC.

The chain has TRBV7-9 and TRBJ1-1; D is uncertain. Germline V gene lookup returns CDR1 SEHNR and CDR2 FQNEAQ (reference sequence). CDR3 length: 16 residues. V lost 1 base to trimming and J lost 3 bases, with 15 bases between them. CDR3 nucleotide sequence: TGTGCCAGCAGCTTAGAGAGGTTGAAACCCGACACTGAAGCTTTCTTT. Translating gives CASSLERLKPDTEAFF.

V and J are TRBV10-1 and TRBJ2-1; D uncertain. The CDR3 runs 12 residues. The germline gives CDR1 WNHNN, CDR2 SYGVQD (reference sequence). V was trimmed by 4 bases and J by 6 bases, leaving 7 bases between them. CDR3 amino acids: CASSVPGNEQFF. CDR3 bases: TGCGCCAGCAGTGTGCCGGGCAATGAGCAGTTCTTC.

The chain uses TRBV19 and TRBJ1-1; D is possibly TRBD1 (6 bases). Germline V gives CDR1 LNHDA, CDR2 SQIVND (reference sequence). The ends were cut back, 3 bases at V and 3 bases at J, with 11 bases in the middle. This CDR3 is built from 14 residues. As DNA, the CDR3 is TGTGCCAGTAGTATGGGACAATGGGACACTGAAGCTTTCTTT. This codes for CASSMGQWDTEAFF.

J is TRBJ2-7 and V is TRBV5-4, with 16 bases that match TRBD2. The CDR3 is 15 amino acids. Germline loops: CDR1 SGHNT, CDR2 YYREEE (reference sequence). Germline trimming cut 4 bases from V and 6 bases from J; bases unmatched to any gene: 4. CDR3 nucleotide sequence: TGTGCCAGCAGCGCCGGGACTAGCGGGAGGGCCGAGCAGTACTTC. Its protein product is CASSAGTSGRAEQYF. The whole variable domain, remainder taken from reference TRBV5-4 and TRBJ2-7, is ETGVTQSPTHLIKTRGQQVTLRCSSQSGHNTVSWYQQALGQGPQFIFQYYREEENGRGNFPPRFSGLQFPNYSSELNVNALELDDSALYLCASSAGTSGRAEQYFGPGTRLTVT.

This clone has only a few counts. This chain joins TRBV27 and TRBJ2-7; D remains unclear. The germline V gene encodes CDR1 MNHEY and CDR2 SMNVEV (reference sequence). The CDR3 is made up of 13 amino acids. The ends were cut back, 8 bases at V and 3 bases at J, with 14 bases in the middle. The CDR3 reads CASSDSPRYEQYF. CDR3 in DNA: TGTGCCAGCTCAGACTCCCCCCGCTACGAGCAGTACTTC.

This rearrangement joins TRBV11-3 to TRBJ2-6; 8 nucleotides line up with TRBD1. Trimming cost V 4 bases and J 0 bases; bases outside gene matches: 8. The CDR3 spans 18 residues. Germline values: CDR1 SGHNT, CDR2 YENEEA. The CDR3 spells CASSSAGTGYSGANVLTF. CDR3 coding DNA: TGTGCCAGCAGCTCCGCCGGGACAGGTTACTCTGGGGCCAACGTCCTGACTTTC.

DNA of the CDR3: TGCGCCAGCACCCAGACAGATTCGGATGGCTACACCTTC. This codes for CASTQTDSDGYTF. This chain connects TRBV5-1 to TRBJ1-2; D is perhaps TRBD1 (5 bases). The CDR3 runs to 13 residues. Trimming stripped 6 bases from V and 6 bases from J, with 15 bases between. Germline lookup yields CDR1 SGHRS and CDR2 YFSETQ.

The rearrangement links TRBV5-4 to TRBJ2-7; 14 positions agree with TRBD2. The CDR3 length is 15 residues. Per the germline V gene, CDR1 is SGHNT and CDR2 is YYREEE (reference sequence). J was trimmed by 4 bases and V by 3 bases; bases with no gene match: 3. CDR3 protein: CASSWTSGRTYEQYF. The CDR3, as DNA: TGTGCCAGCAGCTGGACTAGCGGGAGGACATACGAGCAGTACTTC.